The 10 T cell receptor beta chains below come from one sample, sequenced in a study of graft-versus-host responses after intestinal transplantation (dated by TCRdb to the early 2020s). Library prep was done by the immunoSEQ multiplex PCR assay. TCRdb obtained this table from immuneACCESS and retained in-frame rearrangements with V and J assigned. These tables miss some clones; where compared with another copy, unresolved V genes account for less than half of the shortfall, and the remainder is unexplained. The sample table shows over 45,000 clones, and around 92% are seen once. The ten largest clones add up to approximately 0.4% of the sample. No antigen is known for these receptors. The time point tag for this specimen amounts to: cells obtained before transplantation from donor or recipient. The source material was unstimulated CD4+ T cells sorted from spleen or lymph node cells, sampled before transplant. The receptors stem from a human donor who was the organ donor for an intestinal transplant.

The chain employs TRBV4-1 and TRBJ2-1; no clear D. The CDR3 covers 13 residues. Per germline, CDR1 MGHRA and CDR2 YSYEKL. V lost 4 bases to trimming and J lost 2 bases, with 6 bases between them. The CDR3 sequence: CASSLVPYNEQFF. The CDR3 DNA sequence: TGCGCCAGCAGCCTCGTTCCCTACAATGAGCAGTTCTTC.

In regard to this clone: One junction end disagrees with the germline gene, perhaps due to a read error. This chain links TRBV6-6 with TRBJ2-1; 11 bases line up with TRBD2. The length of the CDR3 is 16 residues. The germline gives CDR1 MNHNY, CDR2 SVGAGI (reference sequence). The CDR3 DNA follows: TGTGCCAGCAGTTGGACGGGACTAGCGGACTACAGTGAGCAGTTCTTC. It encodes CASSWTGLADYSEQFF.

The V call is TRBV7-2, the J call TRBJ2-5; 7 nucleotides agree with TRBD2. CDR1 SGHTA and CDR2 FQGNSA come from the germline V gene. The CDR3 has 13 amino acids. V lost 5 bases, J lost 1 base, and 1 base stayed unmatched. Here the CDR3 reads CASSRLAQETQYF. The DNA for the CDR3 is TGTGCCAGCAGCCGACTAGCCCAAGAGACCCAGTACTTC.

The rearrangement joins TRBV2 to TRBJ2-5, with TRBD1 matching over 7 bases. The CDR3 has 15 residues. Unmatched junction bases numbered 6, after V lost 5 bases and J lost 0 bases. Germline lookup yields CDR1 SNHLY and CDR2 FYNNEI. CDR3 protein: CASSPMTGYQETQYF. CDR3 bases: TGTGCCAGCAGTCCGATGACAGGGTACCAAGAGACCCAGTACTTC.

The V and J genes are TRBV5-6 and TRBJ1-3, with D unclear. The CDR3 covers 15 residues. V lost 4 bases to trimming and J lost 4 bases, with 15 bases between them. The germline V gene encodes CDR1 SGHDT and CDR2 YYEEEE. For the CDR3, the DNA is TGTGCCAGCAGCCGTATTAGTGAGGGAGGAAACACCATATATTTT. Its translation is CASSRISEGGNTIYF.

This sequence joins TRBV11-3 and TRBJ1-1; D unclear. CDR3 length: 13 residues. Germline V gene lookup returns CDR1 SGHNT and CDR2 YENEEA. Trimming took off 2 bases at V and 1 base at J, with 5 bases between the two ends. The CDR3 bases are TGTGCCAGCAGCTTATCCCCGAACACTGAAGCTTTCTTT. Encoded protein: CASSLSPNTEAFF.

The chain carries TRBV7-2 and TRBJ1-6; D gene unclear. The germline V gene encodes CDR1 SGHTA and CDR2 FQGNSA. Trimming removed 7 bases from V and 0 bases from J, with 10 bases in between. The CDR3 contains 15 residues. The CDR3 DNA reads as TGTGCCAGCACCGCCGTGAGCTCCTATAATTCACCCCTCCACTTT. As protein: CASTAVSSYNSPLHF.

This CDR3 reads CAISDEGAYEQYF. As DNA, the CDR3 is TGTGCCATCAGTGATGAGGGGGCTTACGAGCAGTACTTC. V is TRBV10-3 and J is TRBJ2-7; 7 bases match TRBD1. This CDR3 spans 13 amino acids. The ends lost 3 bases at V and 4 bases at J; junction bases unmatched: 3. Germline CDR1 reads ENHRY; CDR2 reads SYGVKD.

The gene calls are TRBV21-1 and TRBJ2-2. TRBV21-1 is a recognized pseudogene. The CDR3 is 18 residues long. The CDR3 loop reads CASSASHRDQANTGELFF. For the CDR3, the DNA is TGTGCCAGCAGCGCTTCACACCGGGACCAGGCTAACACCGGGGAGCTGTTTTTT.

The chain combines TRBV2 with TRBJ2-7; 7 positions match TRBD1. This CDR3 is built from 15 residues. Trimming took 5 bases from V and 0 from J; bases not matched to a gene: 7. Germline values: CDR1 SNHLY, CDR2 FYNNEI. CDR3 sequence: CASSPGQKFSYEQYF. In DNA, the CDR3 is TGTGCCAGCAGTCCGGGACAGAAGTTCTCCTACGAGCAGTACTTC.